The clone carrying this TCR beta chain was seen ten or more times. This entry belongs to a study of T cells in Graves' hyperthyroidism and ophthalmopathy. Amplification of TCR beta CDR3 regions used RNA as the template. First-round RT-PCR targeting the TCR CDR3 was performed with the HTBI primer set. TCRdb recomputed calls from the multiplex PCR reads with MiXCR, one row per CDR3 protein. The repertoire holds approximately 600,000 distinct CDR3 sequences, with around 14% as singletons. From 9 to 10 ml of fresh peripheral blood, PBMCs were isolated. Germline V CDR1 and CDR2: DFQATT, SNEGSKA (reference sequence). The CDR3 loop spans 13 amino acids. The V end was cut by 6 bases, the J end by 2 bases, with 13 bases between.

The rearrangement joins TRBV20-1 to TRBJ1-1; D is possibly TRBD1 (5 bases). Specimen: blood. This receptor was obtained from a woman aged 25 to 39 with Graves' hyperthyroidism that later progressed to Graves' ophthalmopathy. In DNA form, the CDR3 reads TGCAGTGCGGCCCGACAGAGAAACACTGAAGCTTTCTTT. Translating it yields CSAARQRNTEAFF.